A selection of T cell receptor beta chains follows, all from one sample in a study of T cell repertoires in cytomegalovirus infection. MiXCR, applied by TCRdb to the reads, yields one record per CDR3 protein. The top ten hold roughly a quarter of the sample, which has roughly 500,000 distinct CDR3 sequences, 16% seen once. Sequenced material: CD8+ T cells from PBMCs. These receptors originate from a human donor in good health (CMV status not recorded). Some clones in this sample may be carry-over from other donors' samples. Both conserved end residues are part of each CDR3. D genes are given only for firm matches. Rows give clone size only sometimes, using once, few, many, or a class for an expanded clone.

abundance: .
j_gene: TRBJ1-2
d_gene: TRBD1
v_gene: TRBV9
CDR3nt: TGTGCCAGCAGCGACAGGGGGGACTACACCTTC
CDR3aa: CASSDRGDYTF

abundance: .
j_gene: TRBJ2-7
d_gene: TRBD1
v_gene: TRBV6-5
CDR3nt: TGTGCCAGCAGTTACTCATCGGGACAGAGTTCCTACGAGCAGTACTTC
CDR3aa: CASSYSSGQSSYEQYF

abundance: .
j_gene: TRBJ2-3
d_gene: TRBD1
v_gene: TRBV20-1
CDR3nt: TGCAGTGCGCGACAGGGGGTCACAGATACGCAGTATTTT
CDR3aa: CSARQGVTDTQYF

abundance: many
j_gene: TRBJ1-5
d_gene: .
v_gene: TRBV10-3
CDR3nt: TGTGCCATCAGTGGCGGTAGCAATCAGCCCCAGCATTTT
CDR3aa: CAISGGSNQPQHF

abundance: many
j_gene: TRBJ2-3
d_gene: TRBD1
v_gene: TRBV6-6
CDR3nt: TGTGCCACGAATCGACAGGGTGTCACAGATACGCAGTATTTT
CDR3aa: CATNRQGVTDTQYF

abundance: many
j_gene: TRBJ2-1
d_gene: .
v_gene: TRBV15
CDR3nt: TGTGCCACCAGCCAAGGCAGTGGGGTCCTAAATGAGCAGTTCTTC
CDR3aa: CATSQGSGVLNEQFF

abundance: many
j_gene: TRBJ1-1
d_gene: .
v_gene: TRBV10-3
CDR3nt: TGTGCCATCAGTGAGCCCCCGGGGGTAGGCCCGAGCGAAGCTTTCTTT
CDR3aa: CAISEPPGVGPSEAFF

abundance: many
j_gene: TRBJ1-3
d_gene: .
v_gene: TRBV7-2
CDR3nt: TGTGCCAGCAGCCAGGATTACTCTGGAAACACCATATATTTT
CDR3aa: CASSQDYSGNTIYF

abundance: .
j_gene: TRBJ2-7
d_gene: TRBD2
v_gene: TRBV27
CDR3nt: TGTGCCAGCAGTTTGTACGAGCCGAAGCGGGAGGGGTTCTACGAGCAGTACTTC
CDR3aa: CASSLYEPKREGFYEQYF

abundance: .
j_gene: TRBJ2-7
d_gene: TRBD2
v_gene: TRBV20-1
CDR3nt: TGCAGTGCTACCTCAATTTGGTCTCAGGAGGCTAGCGGAACCTACGAGCAGTACTTC
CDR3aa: CSATSIWSQEASGTYEQYF

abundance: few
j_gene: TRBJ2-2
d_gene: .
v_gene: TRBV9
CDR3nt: TGTGCCAGCAGCGTAACGGACAGTTCGAACACCGGGGAGCTGTTTTTT
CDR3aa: CASSVTDSSNTGELFF

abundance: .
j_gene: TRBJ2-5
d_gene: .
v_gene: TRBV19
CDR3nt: TGTGCCAGACCAGGGGTGGACCAAGAGACCCAGTACTTC
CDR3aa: CARPGVDQETQYF

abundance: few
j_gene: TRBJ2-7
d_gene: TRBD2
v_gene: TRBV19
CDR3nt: TGTGCCAGTAGTGCCTCTAGCGGGGGGTCCTACGAGCAGTACTTC
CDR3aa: CASSASSGGSYEQYF

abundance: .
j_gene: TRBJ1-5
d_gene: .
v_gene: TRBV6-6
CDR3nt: TGTGCCAGCAGTTACGGGCAGCGCAATCAGCCCCAGCATTTT
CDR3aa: CASSYGQRNQPQHF

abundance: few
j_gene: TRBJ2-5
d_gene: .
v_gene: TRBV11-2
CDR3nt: TGTGCCAGCAGCTCCCCTGGGAGGGGGGCGCGAGAGACCCAGTACTTC
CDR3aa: CASSSPGRGARETQYF

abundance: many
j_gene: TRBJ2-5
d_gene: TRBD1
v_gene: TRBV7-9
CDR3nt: TGTGCCAGCAGTGACCAAGACAGGGGGCATCAAGAGACCCAGTACTTC
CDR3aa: CASSDQDRGHQETQYF

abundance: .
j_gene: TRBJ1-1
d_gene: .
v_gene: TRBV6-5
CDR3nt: TGTGCCAGCGGACTAACAGGGACTGAAGCTTTCTTT
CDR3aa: CASGLTGTEAFF

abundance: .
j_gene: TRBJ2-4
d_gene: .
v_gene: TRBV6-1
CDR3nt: TGTGCCAGCAGTGAAGTAGGGGTGGCCAAAAACATTCAGTACTTC
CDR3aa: CASSEVGVAKNIQYF

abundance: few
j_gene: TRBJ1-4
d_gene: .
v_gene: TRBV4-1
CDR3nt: TGCGCCAGCAGCCATCCGTCTAGGGACATAAATGAAAAACTGTTTTTT
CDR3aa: CASSHPSRDINEKLFF

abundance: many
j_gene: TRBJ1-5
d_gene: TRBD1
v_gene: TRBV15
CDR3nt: TGTGCCACCAGCAGAGACACCCCGACAGGGGGAAGGCAGCCCCAGCATTTT
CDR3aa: CATSRDTPTGGRQPQHF

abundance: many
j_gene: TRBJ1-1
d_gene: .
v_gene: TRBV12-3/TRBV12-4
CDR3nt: TGTGCCAGCAGTTTCCCGTCGACAGCGAACACTGAAGCTTTCTTT
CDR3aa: CASSFPSTANTEAFF

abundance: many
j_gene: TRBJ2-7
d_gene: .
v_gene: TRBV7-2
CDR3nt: TGTGCCAGCGCGGGTATAGGGGGGAACTACGAGCAGTACTTC
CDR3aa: CASAGIGGNYEQYF